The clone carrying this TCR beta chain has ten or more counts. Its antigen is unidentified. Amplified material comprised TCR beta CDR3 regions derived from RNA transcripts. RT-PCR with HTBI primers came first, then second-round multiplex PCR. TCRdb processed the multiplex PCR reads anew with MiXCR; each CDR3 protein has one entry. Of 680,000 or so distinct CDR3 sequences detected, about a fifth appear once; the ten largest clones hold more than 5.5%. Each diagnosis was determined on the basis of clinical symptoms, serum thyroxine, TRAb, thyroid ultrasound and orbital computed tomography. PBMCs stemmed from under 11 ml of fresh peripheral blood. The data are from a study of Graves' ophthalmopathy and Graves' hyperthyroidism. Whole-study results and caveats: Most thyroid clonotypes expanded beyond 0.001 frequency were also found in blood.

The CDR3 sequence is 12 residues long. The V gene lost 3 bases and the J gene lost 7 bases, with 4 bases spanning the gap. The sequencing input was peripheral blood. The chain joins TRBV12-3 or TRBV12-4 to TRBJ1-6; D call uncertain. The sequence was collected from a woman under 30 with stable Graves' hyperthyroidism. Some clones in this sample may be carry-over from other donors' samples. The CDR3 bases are TGTGCCAGCAGTTTTACAAATTCACCCCTCCACTTT. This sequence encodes CASSFTNSPLHF.